The text below deals with one T cell receptor (beta chain). Its antigen is currently unknown. Produced via immunoSEQ multiplex PCR; TCRdb's table is partial and in-frame only. This sample has 3,000 to 3,500 clones, with 30% to 35% found just once. The source of the sample is a study of T cells in localized non-small cell lung cancer. Whole-study findings and limits: Highest T cell clonality was seen in uninvolved adjacent lung, surpassing that measured in tumor.

V lost 6 bases, J lost 3 bases, and 12 bases lay in between. The CDR3 spans 13 residues. Germline CDR1 is SQVTM and CDR2 is ANQGSEA. This clonotype was obtained from a female donor at least 60 years old with stage I lung adenocarcinoma. Sequencing used lung tumor tissue, obtained before any cancer treatment. V is TRBV29-1 and J is TRBJ1-5; possibly TRBD1 for D (5 bases). CDR3 nucleotide sequence: TGCAGCGTAGGGGAACGGTACAATCAGCCCCAGCATTTT. This codes for CSVGERYNQPQHF.